Given below is one T cell receptor (beta chain) in context. The data were taken from a study of human T cells and chemical hapten exposure. This sample's time point: pre-sensitization, week 0. Specified treatment: therapeutic diphenylcyclopropenone sensitization with weekly scalp DPC. V was cut by 10 bases and J by 4 bases, with 17 bases left in between. The CDR3 has 13 amino acids. From the RACE reads, TCRdb called clonotypes with MiXCR, one entry per CDR3 protein. The data show almost 40,000 distinct CDR3 sequences, with roughly 7.6% seen just once and over 1% held by the top ten. The chain carries TRBV12-3 or TRBV12-4 and TRBJ2-7, with D maybe TRBD2 (5 bases). Specimen: whole blood, collected in connection with sensitization to the hapten diphenylcyclopropenone (DPC). This sequence was found in a woman between 50 and 59 years old with alopecia areata. Some clones in this sample may be carry-over from other donors' samples. CDR3: CATAFVGEYEQYF. The CDR3 DNA reads as TGTGCCACGGCCTTTGTCGGGGAATACGAGCAGTACTTC.